This T cell receptor beta chain was obtained from a study of regulatory T cells in long-lasting Graves disease. The CDR3 sequence is 16 residues long. The V segment lost 6 bases and the J segment 4 bases; nucleotides outside the gene matches: 11. Germline V gene lookup returns CDR1 MNHEY and CDR2 SVGEGT. Relying on iRepertoire HTBI primers and Arm-PCR of CDR3 regions, the team built TCR beta libraries. TCRdb analysed the multiplex PCR reads with MiXCR anew, one entry per CDR3 protein. This table has some 250,000 distinct CDR3 sequences, over 20% appearing once. Time point noted: newly diagnosed GD, antithyroid drugs for less than 3 months. PBMC-derived RNA was used for the TCR library. An endocrinology department in Xi'an, China, supplied the patients. EDTA tubes held 8 to 10 milliliters of peripheral blood from each patient.

The sequence derives from a female donor with Graves disease. The chain combines TRBV6-2 or TRBV6-3 with TRBJ1-1; 10 bases fit TRBD1. The material sequenced was peripheral blood mononuclear cells (PBMCs), taken at new diagnosis, from a patient treated with antithyroid drugs. The CDR3 sequence is CASRKGGQGLFTEAFF. The DNA of the CDR3 is TGTGCCAGCAGAAAAGGGGGACAGGGGTTATTCACTGAAGCTTTCTTT.